A selection of T cell receptor beta chains follows, all from one sample in a study of blood T cell repertoires in COVID-19. Assay used: immunoSEQ multiplex PCR; TCRdb lists only in-frame clones, some missing. The sample records roughly 230,000 clones, around 90% being singletons. The sample comprised peripheral blood. These receptors all come from a human donor in a cohort sampled during active COVID-19. The CDR3 runs from the conserved cysteine through the conserved F or W. Each record gives: D gene, J gene, V gene, clone size, CDR3 DNA, CDR3 protein. The D gene is left open where the match is weak. Rows give clone size only sometimes, using once, few, many, or a class for an expanded clone.

NA	TRBJ1-1	TRBV5-5	NA	TGTGCCAGCAGCTTACAGGACACTGAAGCTTTCTTT	CASSLQDTEAFF
NA	TRBJ2-7	TRBV3-1/TRBV3-2	NA	TGTGCCAGCAGCCAAGGAATGGGCCAGGTATACGAGCAGTACTTC	CASSQGMGQVYEQYF
TRBD2	TRBJ2-7	TRBV7-2	NA	TGTGCCAGCAGCTTAGTGGCACTAGCGGGGACCTACGAGCAGTACTTC	CASSLVALAGTYEQYF
NA	TRBJ2-5	TRBV9	NA	TGTGCCAGCAGCGTAGGTGCGGGTCGGGGAGAGACCCAGTACTTC	CASSVGAGRGETQYF
TRBD1	TRBJ2-7	TRBV7-2	NA	TGTGCCAGCAGCTTAAGTGGTGGGACAGGGACCTACGAGCAGTACTTC	CASSLSGGTGTYEQYF
NA	TRBJ2-1	TRBV4-1	NA	TGCGCCAGCAGCGACCCTGGGCCCTACAATGAGCAGTTCTTC	CASSDPGPYNEQFF
NA	TRBJ2-7	TRBV6-6	NA	TGTGCCAGCAGTTACGAGGTAGCCTACGAGCAGTACTTC	CASSYEVAYEQYF
NA	TRBJ1-2	TRBV7-2	once	TGTGCCAGCAGCTTAGACGGGGAGGGTTTTGACGGCTACACCTTC	CASSLDGEGFDGYTF
NA	TRBJ2-7	TRBV6-5	NA	TGTGCCAGCAGTTACGGCCCCCCTGATTCATACGAGCAGTACTTC	CASSYGPPDSYEQYF
NA	TRBJ2-5	TRBV9	once	TGTGCCAGCAGCGTAGTGGGCAGCCAGAACCATGAGACCCAGTACTTC	CASSVVGSQNHETQYF
NA	TRBJ1-1	TRBV5-6	NA	TGTGCCAGCATCGCTGTCGTGGACGCCCGAGGGACTGAAGCTTTCTTT	CASIAVVDARGTEAFF
NA	TRBJ2-7	TRBV19	NA	TGTGCCAGTAGTATTTCGGGGGGCAGGGGCAACTACGAGCAGTACTTC	CASSISGGRGNYEQYF
TRBD2	TRBJ2-3	TRBV6-5	NA	TGTGCCACCCGTTGGGTAGCGGGGAGCACAGATACGCAGTATTTT	CATRWVAGSTDTQYF
NA	TRBJ2-2	TRBV5-4	NA	TGTGCCAGCAGCTTCCTTATGGGGGGGCCCGTCAGGGAGCTGTTTTTT	CASSFLMGGPVRELFF
NA	TRBJ1-1	TRBV7-8	NA	TGTGCCAGCAGCTTAGGTAGCGGTAAGGGGACTGAAGCTTTCTTT	CASSLGSGKGTEAFF
TRBD1	TRBJ2-7	TRBV4-1	once	TGCGCCAGCAGCCTGACGGACAGGACCTCCTACGAGCAGTACTTC	CASSLTDRTSYEQYF
NA	TRBJ2-7	TRBV5-1	NA	TGCGCCAGCAGCTTGGGTGCAGGGGTGTACGAGCAGTACTTC	CASSLGAGVYEQYF
TRBD1	TRBJ1-5	TRBV4-2	NA	TGTGCCAGCAGCCAAGGATCGCGGGGCTTTGGGACAGGACACTTTAATAGCAATCAGCCCCAGCATTTT	CASSQGSRGFGTGHFNSNQPQHF
NA	TRBJ1-1	TRBV5-4	NA	TGTGCCAGCAGCTTGAGACAGTTGAACACTGAAGCTTTCTTT	CASSLRQLNTEAFF
TRBD1	TRBJ1-1	TRBV19	NA	TGTGCCAGTAGTGCTAACAGGGGAACTGAAGCTTTCTTT	CASSANRGTEAFF
TRBD1	TRBJ2-6	TRBV24-1	NA	TGTGCCACCAGTGACCCGGGACAGGGACGCTCTGGGGCCAACGTCCTGACTTTC	CATSDPGQGRSGANVLTF
TRBD1	TRBJ2-7	TRBV18	NA	TGTGCCAGCTCACCAGGGACAGGGGGCTCGGAGCAGTACTTC	CASSPGTGGSEQYF
NA	TRBJ1-1	TRBV29-1	once	TGCAGCGTGGCTGGACAGCCGGAGAACACTGAAGCTTTCTTT	CSVAGQPENTEAFF
TRBD2	TRBJ2-1	TRBV19	NA	TGTGCCAGTCGCGGGGGAAGCTCCTACAATGAGCAGTTCTTC	CASRGGSSYNEQFF
NA	TRBJ2-7	TRBV21-1	NA	TGTGCCAGCAGCAAATGGGACAGGGCTACCTACGAGCAGTACTTC	CASSKWDRATYEQYF
TRBD2	TRBJ2-3	TRBV6-2/TRBV6-3	once	TGTGCCAGCAGCGAAGAGAGGACTAGCGGCCTAGGGGCGCAGTATTTT	CASSEERTSGLGAQYF
NA	TRBJ1-1	TRBV6-5	NA	TGTGCCAGCAGTTACAGGGGATGGACTGAAGCTTTCTTT	CASSYRGWTEAFF
NA	TRBJ1-1	TRBV5-1	NA	TGCGCCAGCAGCTTGTTCGGGGATCACGAACTCACTGAAGCTTTCTTT	CASSLFGDHELTEAFF
NA	TRBJ2-3	TRBV9	NA	TGTGCCAGCAATAGCGGTTACACAGATACGCAGTATTTT	CASNSGYTDTQYF
NA	TRBJ2-7	TRBV7-2	NA	TGTGCCAGCAGCTCTACTATTACCTACGAGCAGTACTTC	CASSSTITYEQYF
NA	TRBJ1-6	TRBV9	NA	TGTGCCAGCAGCCGGGGGGGGCAGAAGAATTCACCCCTCCACTTT	CASSRGGQKNSPLHF
NA	TRBJ1-2	TRBV9	NA	TGTGCCAGCAGCGTAGGCCTGGAGGGCTATGGCTACACCTTC	CASSVGLEGYGYTF
TRBD1	TRBJ1-1	TRBV27	NA	TGTGCCAGCAGTTCAACCAGGACAGGGGGGACTGAAGCTTTCTTT	CASSSTRTGGTEAFF
NA	TRBJ2-7	TRBV28	NA	TGTGCCAGCAGTTTATTAGGGGAAGTGAGCTCCTACGAGCAGTACTTC	CASSLLGEVSSYEQYF
TRBD1	TRBJ1-1	TRBV19	once	TGTGCCACGGAGGGCACAGGGGAAGGCACTGAAGCTTTCTTT	CATEGTGEGTEAFF
TRBD1	TRBJ1-2	TRBV4-1	few	TGCGCCAGCAGCCAAGTAACAGGGGGCGGCTACACCTTC	CASSQVTGGGYTF
NA	TRBJ2-2	TRBV5-4	NA	TGTGCCAGCAGCACCCCGGGTAACCTTGGAACCGGGGAGCTGTTTTTT	CASSTPGNLGTGELFF
NA	TRBJ1-6	TRBV12-3/TRBV12-4	NA	TGTGCCAGCAGTTTTAATAATTCACCCCTCCACTTT	CASSFNNSPLHF
NA	TRBJ2-1	TRBV13	NA	TGTGCCAGCAGCCCGTCAGGGACTCTCAGTGAGCAGTTCTTC	CASSPSGTLSEQFF
TRBD2	TRBJ2-1	TRBV9	NA	TGTGCCAGCAGCCCCCGAGAGCGGGAGGGTGAGCAGTTCTTC	CASSPREREGEQFF
NA	TRBJ1-1	TRBV6-5	NA	TGTGCCAGCAGTTCGTCCTGGGGCTTGAACACTGAAGCTTTCTTT	CASSSSWGLNTEAFF
TRBD1	TRBJ1-1	TRBV10-3	NA	TGTGCCATCAGAGCGACAGGGGACACTGAAGCTTTCTTT	CAIRATGDTEAFF
NA	TRBJ1-3	TRBV9	NA	TGTGCCAGCAGCGTACAGCTAGGAGGAAACACCATATATTTT	CASSVQLGGNTIYF
TRBD2	TRBJ2-3	TRBV6-4	NA	TGTGCCAGCAGTGTACTAGCGGGAGGCACAGATACGCAGTATTTT	CASSVLAGGTDTQYF
NA	TRBJ1-2	TRBV4-1	NA	TGCGCCAGCAGCCAGAATCCCCGGGGGGCGTTCTATGGCTACACCTTC	CASSQNPRGAFYGYTF
TRBD1	TRBJ2-7	TRBV11-1	NA	TGTGCCAGCAGCTTCCCGGACAGGGGCAGCCTCTACGAGCAGTACTTC	CASSFPDRGSLYEQYF